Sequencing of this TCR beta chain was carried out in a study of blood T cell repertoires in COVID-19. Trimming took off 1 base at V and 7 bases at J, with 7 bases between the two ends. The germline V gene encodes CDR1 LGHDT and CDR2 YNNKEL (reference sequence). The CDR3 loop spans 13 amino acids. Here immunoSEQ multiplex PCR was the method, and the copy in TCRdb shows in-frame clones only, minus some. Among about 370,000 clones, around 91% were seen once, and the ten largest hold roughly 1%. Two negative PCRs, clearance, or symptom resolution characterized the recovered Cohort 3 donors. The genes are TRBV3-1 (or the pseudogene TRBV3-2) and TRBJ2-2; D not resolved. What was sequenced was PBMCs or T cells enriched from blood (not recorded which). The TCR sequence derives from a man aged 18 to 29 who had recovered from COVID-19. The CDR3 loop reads CASSQVRNGELFF. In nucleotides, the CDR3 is TGTGCCAGCAGCCAAGTCAGGAACGGGGAGCTGTTTTTT.